This T cell receptor beta chain was profiled in a study of cytomegalovirus exposure and HLA in healthy donors. The study ran its PCR with 60 Vbeta and 13 Jbeta primers. The protocol was immunoSEQ multiplex PCR, while the TCRdb copy is restricted to in-frame clones and leaves out a portion. The sample has roughly 130,000 clones; around 66% are singletons. Whole-study findings and limits: Specific recognition of CMV antigens was confirmed in vitro for a few chains (all CMV-associated). Several top significant clusters appeared, in a later analysis, to be linked to common viral pathogens. Researchers counted around 170 TCR beta chains as cytomegalovirus-associated.

At the time of sampling, donors were nominally healthy, though unrecorded immune exposures were likely. Germline V gene lookup returns CDR1 SGHNT and CDR2 YYREEE (reference sequence). Trimming removed 6 bases at V and 0 bases at J, with 12 bases between. This CDR3 contains 14 residues. Worth noting for this clone: Antigen unknown.

The specimen was PBMCs. The receptor comes from a woman in her forties in good health and CMV-seropositive. The chain carries TRBV5-4 and TRBJ1-1; D gene uncertain. The CDR3 nucleotides read TGTGCCAGCAACGACGGAGAGGTGAACACTGAAGCTTTCTTT. Translating gives CASNDGEVNTEAFF.